The T cell receptor beta chain under discussion was sequenced for a study of T cell repertoires in ileal Crohn's disease. Germline values: CDR1 SGHTA, CDR2 FQGNSA. V shed 6 bases and J 0 bases; nucleotides not matched to a gene: 4. The CDR3 length is 14 residues. Using immunoSEQ multiplex PCR, the repertoire was profiled, and TCRdb retains in-frame clones only, with some absent. The repertoire has around 5,000 clones, approximately 82% of them found once; the top ten carry roughly 12%. The sequencing sample was made of ileal tissue. The TCR originated in an adult with Crohn's disease. The V call is TRBV7-2, the J call TRBJ1-1; 7 bases fit TRBD1. CDR3 protein: CASRQGQLNTEAFF. The CDR3 DNA is TGTGCCAGCAGACAGGGACAGCTGAACACTGAAGCTTTCTTT.